This TCR beta chain was recorded in a study of T cell changes during pregnancy in multiple sclerosis. Clones were read by immunoSEQ multiplex PCR, and TCRdb kept only the in-frame ones, dropping some. The table records about 51,000 clones, 93% of them present only once. The CDR3 covers 16 residues. From germline, CDR1 is SGDLS and CDR2 YYNGEE. J was trimmed by 4 bases and V by 2 bases; bases with no gene match: 10. The TCR originated in a female donor with multiple sclerosis, enrolled in a pregnancy study. J is TRBJ2-5 and V is TRBV9; 8 nucleotides match TRBD2. The starting material was peripheral blood, obtained in the second trimester of pregnancy. CDR3 sequence reads: CASSVGTSGYGETQYF. The CDR3 coding sequence is TGTGCCAGCAGCGTGGGTACTAGCGGTTACGGAGAGACCCAGTACTTC.